The 26 T cell receptor beta chains presented below share a single source sample, sequenced in a study of neurological immune-mediated disorders. TCRdb recomputed calls from the 5' RACE reads with MiXCR, one row per CDR3 protein. The table has about 52,000 distinct CDR3 sequences, less than 4.5% seen once; the top ten hold roughly 1.7%. Sequenced sample: PBMCs. The receptors were sampled from a man in his thirties or forties with multiple sclerosis.

This clonotype was picked up many times. This chain connects TRBV20-1 to TRBJ2-1; D remains ambiguous. Germline lookup yields CDR1 DFQATT and CDR2 SNEGSKA (reference sequence). The length of the CDR3 is 16 residues. With 5 bases removed from V and 2 bases from J, the gap between germline ends came to 19 bases. The DNA for the CDR3 is TGCAGTGCTGCGGACCGAACAACCCAGACCTACAATGAGCAGTTCTTC. Protein: CSAADRTTQTYNEQFF.

This clonotype was counted ten times or more. This chain connects TRBV7-3 to TRBJ1-2; TRBD1 might be the D (5 bases). CDR3 length: 13 residues. Germline loops: CDR1 SGHTA, CDR2 FQGTGA. Trimming removed 8 bases from V and 6 bases from J, with 16 bases in between. The CDR3 region is CASSRGGLDGYTF. The CDR3, as DNA: TGTGCCAGCTCACGCGGGGGGTTGGATGGCTACACCTTC. Filled out from reference TRBV7-3 and TRBJ1-2, the complete variable domain reads GAGVSQTPSNKVTEKGKYVELRCDPISGHTALYWYRQSLGQGPEFLIYFQGTGAADDSGLPNDRFFAVRPEGSVSTLKIQRTERGDSAVYLCASSRGGLDGYTFGSGTRLTVV.

This clonotype has a count of ten or more. The chain recombines TRBV20-1 with TRBJ2-1, with 10 bases matching TRBD1. V lost 6 bases, J lost 3 bases, and 8 bases stayed unmatched. This CDR3 spans 15 amino acids. Looked up from germline, CDR1 is DFQATT and CDR2 is SNEGSKA (reference sequence). DNA for the CDR3: TGCAGTGCCACCGGGACAGGGGTTCTCTACAATGAGCAGTTCTTC. It yields the protein CSATGTGVLYNEQFF.

Many counts were recorded for this clonotype. V and J are TRBV9 and TRBJ2-2, with TRBD1 matching 7 bases. J was trimmed by 0 bases and V by 3 bases; bases with no gene match: 5. Germline values: CDR1 SGDLS, CDR2 YYNGEE. CDR3 length equals 16 residues. The CDR3 coding sequence is TGTGCCAGCAGCGCCCGACAGGGTACGAACACCGGGGAGCTGTTTTTT. It is translated as CASSARQGTNTGELFF.

This clonotype was seen repeatedly, ten times or more. The CDR3 protein is CSVGETGTFF. In nucleotides, the CDR3 is TGCAGCGTCGGAGAGACAGGGACTTTCTTT. J is TRBJ1-1 and V is TRBV29-1; 7 bases are shared with TRBD1. The CDR3 is 10 amino acids. Germline V CDR1 and CDR2: SQVTM, ANQGSEA. V lost 6 bases, J lost 12 bases, and 7 bases stayed unmatched.

This clonotype came up many times. This chain connects TRBV20-1 to TRBJ1-1, with D possibly being TRBD1 (5 bases). CDR3 length: 13 residues. V was pared by 5 bases and J by 5 bases, with 15 bases between. Germline lookup yields CDR1 DFQATT and CDR2 SNEGSKA (reference sequence). The CDR3 region is CSADNRQGTEAFF. The CDR3, as DNA: TGCAGTGCTGATAACCGTCAGGGAACTGAAGCTTTCTTT.

This clonotype was seen a handful of times. The V call is TRBV27, the J call TRBJ2-3; D unresolved. Germline assignment: CDR1 MNHEY and CDR2 SMNVEV (reference sequence). The CDR3 is 15 residues long. Trimming took 3 bases from V and 1 from J, leaving 11 bases between them. This CDR3 reads CASSLALMGTDTQYF. In DNA, the CDR3 is TGTGCCAGCAGTTTGGCCCTGATGGGCACAGATACGCAGTATTTT.

This clonotype showed up many times. The rearrangement uses TRBV4-2 and TRBJ2-1, with TRBD2 matching over 11 bases. V was pared by 2 bases and J by 9 bases, with 12 bases of the junction left unmatched. Germline CDR1 reads LGHNA; CDR2 reads YNFKEQ. CDR3 length equals 17 residues. The chain's CDR3 is CASSQFSGTSGGSEQFF. CDR3 DNA sequence: TGTGCCAGCAGCCAATTTTCCGGGACTAGCGGAGGGAGTGAGCAGTTCTTC.

This clonotype was found many times. The gene calls are TRBV12-3 or TRBV12-4 and TRBJ1-1, with a possible D match to TRBD1 (6 bases). V shed 6 bases and J shed 4 bases, with 15 bases lying between them. The CDR3 has 14 residues. The CDR3 nucleotides read TGTGCCAGCAGACGCGGAGGGGGGTCCACTGAAGCTTTCTTT. The encoded protein is CASRRGGGSTEAFF.

Ten or more counts support this clonotype. The chain is built from TRBV10-1 and TRBJ2-2; possible D gene TRBD1, 5 bases. Germline lookup yields CDR1 WNHNN and CDR2 SYGVQD (reference sequence). Trimming took 6 bases from V and 1 from J, leaving 9 bases between them. There are 14 residues in the CDR3. The CDR3 DNA reads as TGCGCCAGCAGGGAAGACAGGAACACCGGGGAGCTGTTTTTT. Protein sequence: CASREDRNTGELFF.

In this sample, this clonotype turned up many times. V is TRBV5-1 and J is TRBJ1-4; unclear D gene. CDR1 and CDR2 (germline): SGHRS, YFSETQ. The CDR3 is 14 amino acids. V lost 0 bases and J lost 4, with 7 bases in between. This CDR3 reads CASSLDTNNEKLFF. CDR3 bases: TGCGCCAGCAGCTTGGACACTAATAATGAAAAACTGTTTTTT.

This clonotype was counted at least ten times. V is TRBV5-1 and J is TRBJ2-5, with TRBD2 identical over 10 bases. J gave up 4 bases and V 7 bases, and 7 bases lay outside the gene matches. The CDR3 contains 14 residues. Germline values: CDR1 SGHRS, CDR2 YFSETQ. CDR3 coding DNA: TGCGCCAGCGGAGGGACTAGCGTTGGAGAGACCCAGTACTTC. Protein product: CASGGTSVGETQYF.

This clonotype was seen a handful of times. The chain combines TRBV5-1 with TRBJ2-7; D is ambiguous. Germline loops: CDR1 SGHRS, CDR2 YFSETQ. Trimming left V 2 bases short and J 3 bases short, with 9 bases between. CDR3 size: 13 residues. As DNA, the CDR3 is TGCGCCAGCAGCTTTCTAAAGGACTACGAGCAGTACTTC. Translating it yields CASSFLKDYEQYF.

The genes are TRBV20-1 and TRBJ2-7; D call uncertain. This CDR3 comprises 15 residues. V was cut by 0 bases and J by 6 bases, with 18 bases left in between. Germline V gene sequence: CDR1 DFQATT, CDR2 SNEGSKA (reference sequence). The DNA of the CDR3 is TGCAGTGCTAGAGAGCCAGGACGGCTTTCTTGCGAGCAGTACTTC. Encoded protein: CSAREPGRLSCEQYF.

CDR3 protein: CASSTGQLNSPLHF. CDR3 coding DNA: TGTGCCAGCTCGACGGGACAACTTAATTCACCCCTCCACTTT. This chain uses TRBV2 with TRBJ1-6; possible D gene TRBD1, 6 bases. V gave up 8 bases and J gave up 6 bases, with 14 bases separating them. This CDR3 contains 14 residues. Looked up from germline, CDR1 is SNHLY and CDR2 is FYNNEI.

This clonotype was seen a handful of times. This rearrangement joins TRBV21-1 to TRBJ2-5; the D call TRBD1 from the table was never checked on the DNA. TRBV21-1 constitutes a pseudogene. This CDR3 comprises 12 residues. CDR3 sequence: CASSPKTGTQYF. DNA for the CDR3: TGTGCCAGCAGCCCAAAGACAGGCACCCAGTACTTC.

This clonotype was recorded at least ten times. In DNA form, the CDR3 reads TGTGCCAGCAGGTACGTGCAGGGCGGAACTGAAGCTTTCTTT. Translation: CASRYVQGGTEAFF. The chain carries TRBV27 and TRBJ1-1; perhaps TRBD1 as D (5 bases). Trimming pared 6 bases from V and 5 bases from J, leaving 16 bases between. Germline V gene data show CDR1 as MNHEY and CDR2 as SMNVEV (reference sequence). CDR3 length: 14 amino acids.

This clonotype came up many times. This chain links TRBV6-5 with TRBJ1-1, with no clear D. The CDR3 sequence is 15 residues long. Germline V gives CDR1 MNHEY, CDR2 SVGAGI. The ends were cut back, 8 bases at V and 0 bases at J, with 16 bases in the middle. CDR3 in amino acids: CASLKSGLMNTEAFF. DNA of the CDR3: TGTGCCAGCTTAAAGAGCGGACTAATGAACACTGAAGCTTTCTTT.

This clonotype was detected ten times or more. V gene TRBV7-9 combines with J gene TRBJ1-6; D gene uncertain. The CDR3 is 16 residues long. The germline V and J ends were trimmed by 2 bases and 7 bases, with 15 bases remaining between them. Germline V gene sequence: CDR1 SEHNR, CDR2 FQNEAQ (reference sequence). The CDR3 bases are TGTGCCAGCAGCTTACCGCAGCTCGGGGAGAATTCACCCCTCCACTTT. As protein: CASSLPQLGENSPLHF.

This clonotype was observed at least ten times. V is TRBV4-1 and J is TRBJ2-7; no reliable D call. CDR3 length equals 17 residues. With 0 bases removed from V and 3 bases from J, the gap between germline ends came to 18 bases. Germline-derived CDR1 and CDR2 are MGHRA and YSYEKL. In DNA, the CDR3 is TGCGCCAGCAGCCAAGAAAGGACCTCGGCAGGTGGCTACGAGCAGTACTTC. Its protein product is CASSQERTSAGGYEQYF.

This clonotype showed up many times. The chain links TRBV4-1 to TRBJ2-3; no firm D call. V lost 0 bases and J lost 5, with 6 bases in between. CDR3 length: 13 residues. Germline V gives CDR1 MGHRA, CDR2 YSYEKL. CDR3 in amino acids: CASSQDGVDTQYF. In nucleotides, the CDR3 is TGCGCCAGCAGCCAAGATGGAGTAGATACGCAGTATTTT.

This clonotype has more than one count but fewer than ten. Possible read error: a much larger clone is one base away. The genes are TRBV6-6 and TRBJ1-2; the D is unclear. Germline-derived CDR1 and CDR2 are MNHNY and SVGAGI (reference sequence). Trimming took 4 bases from V and 4 from J, leaving 13 bases between them. The CDR3 spans 14 residues. The CDR3 region is CASSFRERVYGYTF. The DNA of the CDR3 is TGTGCCAGCAGTTTCCGGGAAAGGGTCTATGGCTACACCTTC.

The chain carries TRBV18 and TRBJ1-2, with D hard to call. The V gene's germline CDR1 is KGHSH and CDR2 LQKENI. Trimming pared 2 bases from V and 2 bases from J, leaving 9 bases between. The CDR3 spans 14 residues. CDR3 protein: CASSPNSQNYGYTF. CDR3 coding DNA: TGTGCCAGCTCACCAAACAGCCAGAACTATGGCTACACCTTC.

This clonotype was counted many times. The rearrangement uses TRBV12-3 or TRBV12-4 and TRBJ2-1; 14 nucleotides align to TRBD2. J was trimmed by 8 bases and V by 6 bases; bases with no gene match: 3. This CDR3 comprises 14 residues. The CDR3 sequence is CASRRGLAGDEQFF. The CDR3 DNA reads as TGTGCCAGCAGGCGGGGACTAGCGGGAGATGAGCAGTTCTTC.

This clonotype was seen at least ten times. The chain uses TRBV5-1 and TRBJ2-7; D is perhaps TRBD2 (6 bases). The V gene's germline CDR1 is SGHRS and CDR2 YFSETQ. This CDR3 has 14 amino acids. Trimming removed 6 bases from V and 2 bases from J, with 15 bases in between. The CDR3 nucleotides are TGCGCCAGCAAGGCGGGGAGCCTACCCTACGAGCAGTACTTC. The encoded protein is CASKAGSLPYEQYF.

The sample holds many counts of this clonotype. Relative to the germline gene, one junction end is altered; a read error may explain this. V and J are TRBV20-1 and TRBJ2-1; tentatively, D is TRBD2 (6 bases). This CDR3 contains 14 residues. Looked up from germline, CDR1 is DFQATT and CDR2 is SNEGSKA (reference sequence). The CDR3 sequence: CSGRGGSRDPSVTF. The CDR3 DNA reads as TGCAGTGGTCGTGGGGGGAGTCGGGACCCCAGCGTTACCTTC.